These 26 T cell receptor beta chains share one sample of origin, sequenced in a study of T cells after yellow fever vaccination (dated by TCRdb to the late 2010s). Library creation used 5' RACE. The listed sequencing device is Illumina HiSeq 2500. TCRdb reran the public reads through fastp at Q25 and MiXCR, keeping productive beta chains. Each CDR3 protein gets just one entry, which takes the most common genes and DNA from the rows behind it. For this sample there are 100,000 to 150,000 distinct CDR3 sequences; about 7.4% appear just once. The ten top clones hold just under 2.5% of the sample. The sample's treatment or condition, from its label and the paper: live attenuated yellow fever vaccine strain. The source material was CD4+ T cells sorted from PBMCs, sampled roughly 10 days after the first yellow fever vaccination. The receptors stem from a man between 18 and 35 years old who received the YFV17D yellow fever vaccine.

This clonotype was observed many times. The rearrangement links TRBV5-1 to TRBJ2-1; no firm D call. V dropped 0 bases and J dropped 10 bases, with 11 bases sitting between them. CDR1 is SGHRS, CDR2 YFSETQ, per germline. This CDR3 region has 13 residues. The CDR3 reads CASSLEFGREQFF. CDR3 coding DNA: TGCGCCAGCAGCTTGGAATTCGGTCGGGAGCAGTTCTTC.

This clonotype was recorded many times. The chain uses TRBV5-5 and TRBJ1-3, with a possible D match to TRBD1 (5 bases). The germline V gene has CDR1 SGHKS and CDR2 YYEKEE (reference sequence). With 4 bases removed from V and 7 bases from J, the gap between germline ends came to 12 bases. The CDR3 extends over 13 amino acids. CDR3 residues: CASSDGARNTIYF. In nucleotides, the CDR3 is TGTGCCAGCAGCGACGGGGCTCGGAACACCATATATTTT.

The genes are TRBV5-4 and TRBJ1-4, with 10 nucleotides matching TRBD1. The CDR3 consists of 16 residues. Germline V gene data show CDR1 as SGHNT and CDR2 as YYREEE (reference sequence). With 1 base clipped from V and 8 bases from J, the junction kept 8 bases outside the gene matches. CDR3 in amino acids: CASSLLAGTGEEKLFF. Written as DNA, the CDR3 is TGTGCCAGCAGCTTGCTAGCCGGGACAGGGGAAGAAAAACTGTTTTTT. Combining the CDR3 with reference TRBV5-4 and TRBJ1-4 gives the whole variable domain ETGVTQSPTHLIKTRGQQVTLRCSSQSGHNTVSWYQQALGQGPQFIFQYYREEENGRGNFPPRFSGLQFPNYSSELNVNALELDDSALYLCASSLLAGTGEEKLFFGSGTQLSVL.

In this sample, this clonotype turned up many times. V usage is TRBV7-2 and J usage is TRBJ2-5, with unresolved D. The CDR3 covers 13 residues. CDR1 is SGHTA, CDR2 FQGNSA, per germline. Trimming shortened V by 1 base and J by 5 bases, and 8 bases separated the two germline ends. CDR3 nucleotides: TGTGCCAGCAGCTTAGGGCCTGAGGAGACCCAGTACTTC. Amino acid sequence: CASSLGPEETQYF.

A few counts support this clonotype. V and J are TRBV7-2 and TRBJ2-3; a possible D gene is TRBD1 (5 bases). With 6 bases removed from V and 3 bases from J, the gap between germline ends came to 13 bases. Germline V gene lookup returns CDR1 SGHTA and CDR2 FQGNSA. The CDR3 is made up of 14 amino acids. In DNA, the CDR3 is TGTGCCAGCAGGCGACAGTTGGGGACAGATACGCAGTATTTT. Encoded protein: CASRRQLGTDTQYF.

Ten or more counts support this clonotype. The CDR3 nucleotides are TGTGCCAGCTCACCGCCTAGCCGGAGCACAGATACGCAGTATTTT. The encoded protein is CASSPPSRSTDTQYF. The chain couples TRBV18 to TRBJ2-3; D may be TRBD2 (5 bases). V lost 3 bases, J lost 0 bases, and 10 bases lay in between. CDR1 KGHSH and CDR2 LQKENI come from the germline V gene. This CDR3 is built from 15 residues. Full variable domain (rest looked up from reference TRBV18 and TRBJ2-3): NAGVMQNPRHLVRRRGQEARLRCSPMKGHSHVYWYRQLPEEGLKFMVYLQKENIIDESGMPKERFSAEFPKEGPSILRIQQVVRGDSAAYFCASSPPSRSTDTQYFGPGTRLTVL.

The table lists this clonotype with many counts. This chain links TRBV20-1 with TRBJ2-2, with D uncertain. Germline V gives CDR1 DFQATT, CDR2 SNEGSKA (reference sequence). V gave up 4 bases and J gave up 7 bases, with 13 bases separating them. The length of the CDR3 is 13 residues. CDR3 sequence reads: CSATPGLSGELFF. CDR3 nucleotide sequence: TGCAGTGCTACCCCCGGGTTAAGCGGGGAGCTGTTTTTT.

This clonotype was found a few times. The chain recombines TRBV5-1 with TRBJ2-7; TRBD1 matches at 11 bases. After removal of 3 bases from V and 7 bases from J, the junction contained 3 bases not matched to a gene. CDR3 size: 13 residues. Germline CDR1 is SGHRS and CDR2 is YFSETQ. CDR3: CASSSGTGGEQYV. The CDR3 DNA follows: TGCGCCAGCAGCTCCGGGACAGGGGGAGAGCAGTACGTC.

This clonotype was recorded at least ten times. This chain links TRBV4-1 with TRBJ1-5; D is unclear. V gave up 2 bases and J gave up 3 bases, with 11 bases separating them. The CDR3 is 15 residues long. CDR1 is MGHRA, CDR2 YSYEKL, per germline. CDR3 in amino acids: CASSQLGLDNQPQHF. DNA of the CDR3: TGCGCCAGCAGCCAATTAGGGCTCGACAATCAGCCCCAGCATTTT.

This clonotype was observed many times. This chain joins TRBV28 and TRBJ1-2; 10 nucleotides agree with TRBD1. Trimming cost V 7 bases and J 5 bases; bases outside gene matches: 7. The CDR3 runs to 14 residues. Germline V CDR1 and CDR2: MDHEN, SYDVKM. The chain's CDR3 is CASTHGTGEYGYTF. CDR3 sequence (DNA): TGTGCCAGCACCCATGGGACAGGGGAATATGGCTACACCTTC.

This clonotype was found many times. The rearrangement joins TRBV3-1 to TRBJ2-3; the D gene is possibly TRBD1 (6 bases). This CDR3 contains 13 residues. V was shortened by 4 bases and J by 3 bases, with 8 bases between the two germline ends. The germline gives CDR1 LGHDT, CDR2 YNNKEL (reference sequence). This CDR3 reads CASSPRGTDTQYF. As DNA, the CDR3 is TGTGCCAGCAGCCCTAGGGGGACAGATACGCAGTATTTT.

This clonotype was counted many times. The chain links TRBV12-3 or TRBV12-4 to TRBJ1-2; weak D call: TRBD1 (5 bases). The CDR3 contains 13 residues. V was clipped by 6 bases and J by 4 bases, with 12 bases between them. CDR3 sequence reads: CASRAGNPYGYTF. The CDR3 DNA reads TGTGCCAGCAGGGCAGGGAACCCCTATGGCTACACCTTC.

In its sample, this clonotype was seen a few times. CDR3 loop: CASSLRSGAKIGQPQHF. The CDR3 bases are TGTGCCAGCAGTTTGCGATCGGGGGCCAAGATTGGCCAGCCCCAGCATTTT. The V call is TRBV28, the J call TRBJ1-5; D might be TRBD1 (6 bases). The CDR3 consists of 17 residues. The V end was cut by 3 bases, the J end by 7 bases, with 22 bases between. Germline V gene sequence: CDR1 MDHEN, CDR2 SYDVKM.

The sample holds many counts of this clonotype. The chain recombines TRBV20-1 with TRBJ1-6; the D gene is possibly TRBD1 (6 bases). CDR1 DFQATT and CDR2 SNEGSKA come from the germline V gene (reference sequence). This CDR3 is 14 amino acids long. Between the trimmed V and J ends, which lost 6 bases and 6 bases, there was a span of 15 bases. The CDR3 region is CSAKVQGSNSPLHF. CDR3 nucleotide sequence: TGCAGTGCAAAAGTTCAGGGGTCTAATTCACCCCTCCACTTT.

In its sample, this clonotype was seen many times. The V and J genes are TRBV12-3 or TRBV12-4 and TRBJ1-2, with TRBD1 identical over 9 bases. The junction had 4 bases not matched to a gene; V was cut back by 10 bases and J by 4 bases. The CDR3 has 12 amino acids. The DNA of the CDR3 is TGTGCCATCCTGGACAGGGGCTATGGCTACACCTTC. Encoded protein: CAILDRGYGYTF.

This clonotype has at least ten counts. The CDR3 is CASSGTEASTDTQYF. In DNA, the CDR3 is TGTGCCAGTAGTGGCACAGAGGCTAGCACAGATACGCAGTATTTT. This chain links TRBV19 with TRBJ2-3; D remains unclear. V was trimmed by 5 bases and J by 0 bases, leaving 12 bases between them. Germline CDR1 reads LNHDA; CDR2 reads SQIVND (reference sequence). The CDR3 totals 15 residues.

In the case of this clonotype: A much larger clone differs by one base, so this may be a read error. This sequence joins TRBV5-6 and TRBJ2-3, with D unresolved. This CDR3 region has 16 residues. V was pared by 3 bases and J by 3 bases, with 17 bases between. Germline CDR1 reads SGHDT; CDR2 reads YYEEEE. As DNA, the CDR3 is TGTGCCAGCAGCTCCGGACGTCACCCCGGGACAGATACGCAGTATTTT. It is translated as CASSSGRHPGTDTQYF.

This clonotype was detected many times. The rearrangement uses TRBV4-1 and TRBJ2-5, with D perhaps matching TRBD2 (7 bases). Trimming removed 4 bases at V and 3 bases at J, with 18 bases between. This CDR3 has 16 amino acids. Germline CDR1 is MGHRA and CDR2 is YSYEKL. DNA of the CDR3: TGCGCCAGCAGCCGCGGCCACGGGGGGCAAAAAGAGACCCAGTACTTC. Translating gives CASSRGHGGQKETQYF.

This clonotype was picked up a small number of times. The chain has TRBV5-1 and TRBJ2-6; 8 nucleotides line up with TRBD2. Trimming at V came to 3 bases and at J to 0 bases, leaving 8 bases not matched to a gene. The CDR3 is 18 amino acids. Germline V lookup: CDR1 SGHRS, CDR2 YFSETQ. The CDR3 region is CASSSGSGGSSGANVLTF. DNA of the CDR3: TGCGCCAGCAGCTCGGGGAGCGGGGGCAGCTCTGGGGCCAACGTCCTGACTTTC.

This clonotype was seen repeatedly, ten times or more. This chain uses TRBV12-3 or TRBV12-4 with TRBJ1-2; D is undetermined. CDR3 length: 13 residues. The V end was cut by 6 bases, the J end by 2 bases, with 10 bases between. CDR3 DNA sequence: TGTGCCAGCAGCCAAACCGGGAACTATGGCTACACCTTC. Its protein is CASSQTGNYGYTF.

The rearrangement uses TRBV4-1 and TRBJ1-2, with a possible D match to TRBD1 (5 bases). From germline, CDR1 is MGHRA and CDR2 YSYEKL. The CDR3 is 14 residues long. Between the trimmed V and J ends, which lost 2 bases and 5 bases, there was a span of 12 bases. The CDR3 protein is CASSQLGRRYGYTF. The CDR3 DNA sequence: TGCGCCAGCAGCCAATTGGGGCGAAGATATGGCTACACCTTC.

This clonotype has ten or more counts. This chain links TRBV7-2 with TRBJ2-2, with D unclear. CDR1 SGHTA and CDR2 FQGNSA come from the germline V gene. The length of the CDR3 is 16 residues. V was pared by 5 bases and J by 3 bases, with 16 bases between. CDR3 in amino acids: CASSPPLRFYTGELFF. The CDR3 DNA sequence: TGTGCCAGCAGCCCCCCCCTTCGATTCTACACCGGGGAGCTGTTTTTT.

The V call is TRBV5-1, the J call TRBJ1-5; D possibly corresponds to TRBD1 (5 bases). CDR3 size: 15 residues. CDR1 and CDR2 from the germline V gene are SGHRS and YFSETQ. V was shortened by 2 bases and J by 5 bases, with 14 bases between the two germline ends. The CDR3 sequence: CASSLDGQGDQPQHF. CDR3 in DNA: TGCGCCAGCAGCTTAGATGGGCAGGGCGATCAGCCCCAGCATTTT.

This clonotype appeared many times. CDR3 DNA sequence: TGCGCCAGCAGCTTCCCTCAAGAGACCCAGTACTTC. Protein sequence: CASSFPQETQYF. The chain uses TRBV5-1 and TRBJ2-5; D is ambiguous. CDR3 length equals 12 residues. Deletions cut 2 bases from V and 2 bases from J, with 4 bases between. Germline V gene sequence: CDR1 SGHRS, CDR2 YFSETQ.

In its sample, this clonotype was seen many times. The J gene is TRBJ1-1, the V gene TRBV6-1; no reliable D call. There are 12 residues in the CDR3. Germline V CDR1 and CDR2: MNHNS, SASEGT. The V and J ends lost 6 bases and 3 bases respectively, with 8 bases between them. The CDR3 region is CASSLRDTEAFF. For the CDR3, the DNA is TGTGCCAGCAGCCTTAGGGACACTGAAGCTTTCTTT.

This clonotype appeared many times. This chain uses TRBV7-2 with TRBJ2-3; D gene unclear. CDR3 length: 12 amino acids. Trimming cost V 5 bases and J 1 base, with 4 bases left between them. CDR1 is SGHTA, CDR2 FQGNSA, per germline. CDR3 region: CASSHGTDTQYF. The CDR3 DNA reads TGTGCCAGCAGCCACGGCACAGATACGCAGTATTTT.